This TCR beta chain was recorded in a study of blood T cell repertoires in COVID-19. Study background: The cDNA or gDNA used as material had been derived from T cells, B-cell-depleted T cells, or PBMCs.

Germline V gene data show CDR1 as MNHNY and CDR2 as SVGAGI (reference sequence). The junction had 6 bases not matched to a gene; V was cut back by 4 bases and J by 6 bases. This CDR3 has 15 amino acids. This table comes from immunoSEQ multiplex PCR, and its TCRdb copy is limited to in-frame clones, with some not included. The table has 250,000 to 350,000 clones, 89% seen once; the top ten hold under 15%. This receptor was taken from a woman aged 60 to 75 with acute or convalescent COVID-19. The chain carries TRBV6-6 and TRBJ2-2, with 9 bases lining up with TRBD1. Specimen: peripheral blood. CDR3 region: CASSFDRGSAGELFF. DNA for the CDR3: TGTGCCAGCAGTTTTGACAGGGGGTCTGCCGGGGAGCTGTTTTTT.